The 13 T cell receptor beta chains given below trace back to one sample, sequenced in a study of beta chain features in type 1 diabetes. Since all of the isolated RNA was reverse transcribed, expressed TCRB transcripts were what got sequenced. Sequencing was performed with immunoSEQ multiplex PCR; in TCRdb, only in-frame clones are kept and a portion is missing. The repertoire holds 350,000 or so clones, with about 20% as singletons. Sequenced: naive CD4+ T cells from blood. Every receptor here comes from a woman under 30 in good health.

This rearrangement joins TRBV4-3 to TRBJ2-5; D perhaps matches TRBD2 (6 bases). The germline gives CDR1 LGHNA, CDR2 YSLEER. This CDR3 comprises 13 residues. V lost 3 bases to trimming and J lost 9 bases, with 14 bases between them. The CDR3 sequence is CASSQGLSGAQYF. CDR3 DNA sequence: TGCGCCAGCAGCCAGGGCCTTTCGGGAGCCCAGTACTTC.

In DNA form, the CDR3 reads TGTGCCATCGGACAGGGGTTGACTGAAGCTTTCTTT. This encodes CAIGQGLTEAFF. The chain has TRBV10-3 and TRBJ1-1; 9 bases fit TRBD1. The V gene's germline CDR1 is ENHRY and CDR2 SYGVKD. With 8 bases clipped from V and 5 bases from J, the junction kept 3 bases outside the gene matches. This CDR3 spans 12 amino acids.

This chain links TRBV30 with TRBJ1-1, with D perhaps matching TRBD1 (5 bases). The ends were cut back, 5 bases at V and 0 bases at J, with 10 bases in the middle. The germline gives CDR1 GTSNPN, CDR2 SVGIG (reference sequence). This CDR3 has 13 residues. The CDR3 spells CAWAGIMNTEAFF. CDR3 sequence (DNA): TGTGCCTGGGCAGGGATCATGAACACTGAAGCTTTCTTT.

The chain couples TRBV30 to TRBJ2-5; a possible D gene is TRBD2 (5 bases). Germline-derived CDR1 and CDR2 are GTSNPN and SVGIG (reference sequence). This CDR3 comprises 13 residues. The V end lost 4 bases, the J end lost 5 bases, and 14 bases lay between the germline ends. CDR3 coding DNA: TGTGCCTGGAATCGAGGGCTAGAGGAGACCCAGTACTTC. Residues: CAWNRGLEETQYF. Filled out from reference TRBV30 and TRBJ2-5, the complete variable domain reads SQTIHQWPATLVQPVGSPLSLECTVEGTSNPNLYWYRQAAGRGLQLLFYSVGIGQISSEVPQNLSASRPQDRQFILSSKKLLLSDSGFYLCAWNRGLEETQYFGPGTRLLVL.

The chain carries TRBV6-1 and TRBJ1-2, with D possibly being TRBD1 (5 bases). V lost 4 bases to trimming and J lost 6 bases, with 12 bases between them. The CDR3 sequence is 13 residues long. Germline-derived CDR1 and CDR2 are MNHNS and SASEGT. In DNA form, the CDR3 reads TGTGCCAGCAGTGGACGTTGGGGGGATGGCTACACCTTC. Translating gives CASSGRWGDGYTF.

V usage is TRBV7-2 and J usage is TRBJ2-7; 10 bases map to TRBD2. The CDR3 has 14 residues. CDR1 is SGHTA and CDR2 is FQGNSA in the germline V gene. The V segment lost 2 bases and the J segment 7 bases; nucleotides outside the gene matches: 5. The CDR3 coding sequence is TGTGCCAGCAGCTTACTAGCGGGAGTGTGGGAGCAGTACTTC. Amino acid sequence: CASSLLAGVWEQYF.

DNA of the CDR3: TGCGCCAGCAGCGAAGGGACAAGGGGGGGATGGTCACCCCTCCACTTT. Its protein is CASSEGTRGGWSPLHF. The V and J genes are TRBV5-1 and TRBJ1-6, with D possibly being TRBD1 (6 bases). Germline V gene lookup returns CDR1 SGHRS and CDR2 YFSETQ. This CDR3 spans 16 amino acids. V lost 4 bases and J 10 bases, leaving 21 bases between the germline ends.

This clone has only a few counts. The genes are TRBV5-1 and TRBJ2-5; TRBD2 is a possible D gene (5 bases). Trimming removed 0 bases at V and 0 bases at J, with 9 bases between. The CDR3 has 15 residues. Per the germline V gene, CDR1 is SGHRS and CDR2 is YFSETQ. The CDR3 reads CASSLVFGDQETQYF. The DNA of the CDR3 is TGCGCCAGCAGCTTGGTGTTCGGGGACCAAGAGACCCAGTACTTC.

The V call is TRBV29-1, the J call TRBJ2-1, with 8 nucleotides matching TRBD2. Germline V gene lookup returns CDR1 SQVTM and CDR2 ANQGSEA. CDR3 length: 19 amino acids. The ends lost 4 bases at V and 0 bases at J; junction bases unmatched: 17. In DNA, the CDR3 is TGCAGCGTTGTGGGGGGTGGGCTAGCGGGCTGGAGCTCCTACAATGAGCAGTTCTTC. Protein product: CSVVGGGLAGWSSYNEQFF.

V gene TRBV30 combines with J gene TRBJ2-5; 8 bases are shared with TRBD2. Per the germline V gene, CDR1 is GTSNPN and CDR2 is SVGIG (reference sequence). This CDR3 region has 14 residues. Trimming took 0 bases from V and 5 from J; bases not matched to a gene: 5. In DNA, the CDR3 is TGTGCCTGGAGTGTAGCGGGAGTAAGGGAGACCCAGTACTTC. It is translated as CAWSVAGVRETQYF.

This chain uses TRBV30 with TRBJ1-4, with a tentative D call TRBD1 (5 bases). From germline, CDR1 is GTSNPN and CDR2 SVGIG (reference sequence). CDR3 length equals 13 residues. Trimming took off 2 bases at V and 4 bases at J, with 8 bases between the two ends. The chain's CDR3 is CAWSIQGNEKLFF. The CDR3 DNA is TGTGCCTGGAGTATCCAGGGTAATGAAAAACTGTTTTTT.

The V call is TRBV11-2, the J call TRBJ2-3; no firm D call. Germline V gene lookup returns CDR1 SGHAT and CDR2 FQNNGV. The CDR3 loop spans 14 amino acids. V dropped 3 bases and J dropped 5 bases, with 12 bases sitting between them. The CDR3 DNA reads TGTGCCAGCAGCTTCATCGTTGGGCTAGATACGCAGTATTTT. Translating it yields CASSFIVGLDTQYF.

This chain uses TRBV18 with TRBJ1-5, with a possible D match to TRBD1 (5 bases). The CDR3 contains 14 residues. V was cut by 8 bases and J by 0 bases, with 11 bases left in between. Germline CDR1 reads KGHSH; CDR2 reads LQKENI. The CDR3 DNA is TGTGCCAGCCGACAGTCATATAGCAATCAGCCCCAGCATTTT. Protein product: CASRQSYSNQPQHF.